By sample share, the clone carrying this TCR beta chain is hyperexpanded. Its antigen is not known. The data were obtained in a study of spatial heterogeneity in lung cancer. Overall study results and limits: The number of expanded tumor alpha and beta chains correlated with mutation number.

The sample's time point: sample taken at primary tumor resection. This CDR3 spans 15 amino acids. With 5 bases clipped from V and 3 bases from J, the junction kept 9 bases outside the gene matches. TCRdb reprocessed the 5' RACE reads with MiXCR, giving one entry per CDR3 protein. The sample lists 4,400 or so distinct CDR3 sequences; 8.4% were seen once. The J gene is TRBJ1-1, the V gene TRBV12-3 or TRBV12-4; 7 nucleotides agree with TRBD1. Sample: lung tumor tissue, taken at surgery. The receptor comes from a female donor with early-stage non-small cell lung cancer. The CDR3 here is CASSPRQGRHTEAFF. CDR3 nucleotide sequence: TGTGCCAGCAGTCCCCGACAGGGACGGCACACTGAAGCTTTCTTT.